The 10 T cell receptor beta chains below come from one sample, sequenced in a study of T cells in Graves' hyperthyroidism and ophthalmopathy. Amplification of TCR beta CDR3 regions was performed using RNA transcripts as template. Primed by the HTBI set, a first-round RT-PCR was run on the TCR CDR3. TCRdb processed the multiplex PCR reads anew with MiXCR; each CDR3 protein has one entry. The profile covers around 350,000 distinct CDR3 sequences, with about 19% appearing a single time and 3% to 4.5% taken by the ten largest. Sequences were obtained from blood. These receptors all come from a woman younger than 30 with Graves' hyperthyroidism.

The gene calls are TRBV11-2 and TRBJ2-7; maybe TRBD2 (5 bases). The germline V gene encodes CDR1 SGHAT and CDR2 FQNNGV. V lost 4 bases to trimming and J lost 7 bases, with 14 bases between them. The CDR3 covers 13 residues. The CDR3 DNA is TGTGCCAGCAGCTCTACAGCGACGGGGGAGCAGTACTTC. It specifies CASSSTATGEQYF. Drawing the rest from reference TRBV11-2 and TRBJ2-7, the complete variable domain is EAGVAQSPRYKIIEKRQSVAFWCNPISGHATLYWYQQILGQGPKLLIQFQNNGVVDDSQLPKDRFSAERLKGVDSTLKIQPAKLEDSAVYLCASSSTATGEQYFGPGTRLTVT.

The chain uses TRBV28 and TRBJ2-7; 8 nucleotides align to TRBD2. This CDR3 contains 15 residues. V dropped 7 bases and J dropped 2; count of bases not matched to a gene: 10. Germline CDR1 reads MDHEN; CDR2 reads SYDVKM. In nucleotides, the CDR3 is TGTGCCAGCAAGCGTGACCCGGGGGGGGCCTACGAGCAGTACTTC. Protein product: CASKRDPGGAYEQYF.

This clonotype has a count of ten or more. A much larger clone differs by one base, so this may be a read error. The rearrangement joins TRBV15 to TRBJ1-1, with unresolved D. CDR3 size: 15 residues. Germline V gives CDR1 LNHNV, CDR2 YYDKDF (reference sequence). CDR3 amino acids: CATSGDPGTNTEAFF. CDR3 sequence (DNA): TGTGCCACCAGCGGAGATCCTGGAACGAACACTGAAGCTTTCTTT.

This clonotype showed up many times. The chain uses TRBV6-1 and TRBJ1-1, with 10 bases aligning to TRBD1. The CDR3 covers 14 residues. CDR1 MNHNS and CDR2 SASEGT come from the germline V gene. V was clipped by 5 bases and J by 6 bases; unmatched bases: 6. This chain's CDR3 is CASSRQGAYPEAFF. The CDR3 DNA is TGTGCCAGCAGTAGACAGGGGGCTTACCCTGAAGCTTTCTTT.

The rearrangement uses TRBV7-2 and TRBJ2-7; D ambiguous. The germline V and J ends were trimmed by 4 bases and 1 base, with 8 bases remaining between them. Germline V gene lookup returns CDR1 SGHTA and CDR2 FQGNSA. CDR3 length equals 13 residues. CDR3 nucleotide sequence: TGTGCCAGCAGCTCAGACGGATCCTACGAGCAGTACTTC. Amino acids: CASSSDGSYEQYF.

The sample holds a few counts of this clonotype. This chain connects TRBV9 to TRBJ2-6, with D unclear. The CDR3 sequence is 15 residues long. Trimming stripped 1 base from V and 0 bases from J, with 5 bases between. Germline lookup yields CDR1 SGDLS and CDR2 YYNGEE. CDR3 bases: TGTGCCAGCAGCGTATGGGGCTCTGGGGCCAACGTCCTGACTTTC. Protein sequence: CASSVWGSGANVLTF.

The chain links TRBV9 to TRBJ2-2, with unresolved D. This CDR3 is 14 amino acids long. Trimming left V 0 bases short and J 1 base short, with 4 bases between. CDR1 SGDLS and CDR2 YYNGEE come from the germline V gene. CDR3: CASSVAWNTGELFF. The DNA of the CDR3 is TGTGCCAGCAGCGTAGCCTGGAACACCGGGGAGCTGTTTTTT. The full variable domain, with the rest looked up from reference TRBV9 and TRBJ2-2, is DSGVTQTPKHLITATGQRVTLRCSPRSGDLSVYWYQQSLDQGLQFLIQYYNGEERAKGNILERFSAQQFPDLHSELNLSSLELGDSALYFCASSVAWNTGELFFGEGSRLTVL.

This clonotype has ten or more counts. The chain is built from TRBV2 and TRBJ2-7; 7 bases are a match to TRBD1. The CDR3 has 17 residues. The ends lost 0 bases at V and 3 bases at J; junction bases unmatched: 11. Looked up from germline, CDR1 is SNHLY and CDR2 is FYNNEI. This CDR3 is CASSEARSVTGIYEQYF. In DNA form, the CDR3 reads TGTGCCAGCAGTGAAGCGCGATCTGTGACAGGGATCTACGAGCAGTACTTC.

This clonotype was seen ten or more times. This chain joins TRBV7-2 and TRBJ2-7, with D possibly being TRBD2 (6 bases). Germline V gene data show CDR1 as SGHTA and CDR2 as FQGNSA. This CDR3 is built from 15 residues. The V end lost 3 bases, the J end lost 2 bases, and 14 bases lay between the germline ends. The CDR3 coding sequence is TGTGCCAGCAGCTTGACCGGGGACTTAGCCTACGAGCAGTACTTC. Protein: CASSLTGDLAYEQYF.

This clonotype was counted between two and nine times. The CDR3 region has the DNA TGTGCCACCAGCAGATCCCAGGGACTGGGGACTGAAGCTTTCTTT. This translates into CATSRSQGLGTEAFF. The chain carries TRBV15 and TRBJ1-1; possible D gene TRBD1, 5 bases. This CDR3 region has 15 residues. In germline, CDR1 is LNHNV, CDR2 YYDKDF (reference sequence). Trimming removed 2 bases at V and 5 bases at J, with 15 bases between. Full variable domain (missing parts from reference TRBV15 and TRBJ1-1): DAMVIQNPRYQVTQFGKPVTLSCSQTLNHNVMYWYQQKSSQAPKLLFHYYDKDFNNEADTPDNFQSRRPNTSFCFLDIRSPGLGDTAMYLCATSRSQGLGTEAFFGQGTRLTVV.